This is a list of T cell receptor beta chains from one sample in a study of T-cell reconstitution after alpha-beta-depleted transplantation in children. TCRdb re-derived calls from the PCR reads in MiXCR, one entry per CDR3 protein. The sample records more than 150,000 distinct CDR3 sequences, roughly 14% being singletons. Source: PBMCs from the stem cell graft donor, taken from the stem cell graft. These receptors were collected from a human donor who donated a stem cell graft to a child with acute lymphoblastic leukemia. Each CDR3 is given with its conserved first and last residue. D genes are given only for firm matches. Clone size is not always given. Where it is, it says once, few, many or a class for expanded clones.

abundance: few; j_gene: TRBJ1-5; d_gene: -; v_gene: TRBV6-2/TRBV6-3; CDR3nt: TGTGCCAGCAGTTACGGGAGTCAGCCCCAGCATTTT; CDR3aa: CASSYGSQPQHF
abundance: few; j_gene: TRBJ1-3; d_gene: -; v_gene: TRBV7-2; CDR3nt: TGTGCCAGCAGCTTAGGAGTAGGCTACTCTGGAAACACCATATATTTT; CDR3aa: CASSLGVGYSGNTIYF
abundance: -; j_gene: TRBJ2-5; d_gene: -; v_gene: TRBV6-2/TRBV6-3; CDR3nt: TGTGCCAGCAGTTACCCGTCGGAGACCCAGTACTTC; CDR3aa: CASSYPSETQYF
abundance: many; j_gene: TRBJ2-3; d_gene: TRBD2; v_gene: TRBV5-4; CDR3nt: TGTGCCAGCAGCCTAGCTAGCGGGAGGGCCACAGATACGCAGTATTTT; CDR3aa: CASSLASGRATDTQYF
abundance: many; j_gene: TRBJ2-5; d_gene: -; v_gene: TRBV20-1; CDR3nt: TGCAGTGCCACCAGACAGGCCCCAGGGGAGACCCAGTACTTC; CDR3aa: CSATRQAPGETQYF
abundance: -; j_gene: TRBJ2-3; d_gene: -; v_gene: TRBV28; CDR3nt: TGTGCTACCGAGAGGAGAGACACCATTACGCAGTATTTT; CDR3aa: CATERRDTITQYF
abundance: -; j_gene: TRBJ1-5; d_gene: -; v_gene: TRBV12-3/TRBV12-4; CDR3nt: TGTGCCAGCAGTTTCGGAAGGGGCAGAGATCAGCCCCAGCATTTT; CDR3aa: CASSFGRGRDQPQHF
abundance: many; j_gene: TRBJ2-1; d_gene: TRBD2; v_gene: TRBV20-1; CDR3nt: TGCAGTGCGCGACCCGTGACTAGCTCCTTCGGAGGTGAGCAGTTCTTC; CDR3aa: CSARPVTSSFGGEQFF
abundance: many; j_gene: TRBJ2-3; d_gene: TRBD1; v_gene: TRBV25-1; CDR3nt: TGTGCCAGCAGTGAGGACAGGGCGGCAACAGATACGCAGTATTTT; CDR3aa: CASSEDRAATDTQYF
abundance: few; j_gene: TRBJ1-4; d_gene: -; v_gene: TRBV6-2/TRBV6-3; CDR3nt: TGTGCCAGCAGTCTCCGGGCCGATGAAAAACTGTTTTTT; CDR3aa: CASSLRADEKLFF
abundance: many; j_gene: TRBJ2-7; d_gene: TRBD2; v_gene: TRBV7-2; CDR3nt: TGTGCCAGCAGCCGGACTAGCGGTACCTACGAGCAGTACTTC; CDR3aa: CASSRTSGTYEQYF
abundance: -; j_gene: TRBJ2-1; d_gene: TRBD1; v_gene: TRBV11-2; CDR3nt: TGTGCCAGCAGCTTCGGACAGGAGTACAATGAGCAGTTCTTC; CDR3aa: CASSFGQEYNEQFF
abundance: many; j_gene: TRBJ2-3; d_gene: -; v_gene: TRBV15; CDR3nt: TGTGCCACCAGCAGAGACAGGATTAGCACAGATACGCAGTATTTT; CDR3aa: CATSRDRISTDTQYF
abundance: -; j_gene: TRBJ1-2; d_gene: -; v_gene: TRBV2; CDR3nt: TGTGCCAGCAGCGCCGGGGCACCGGGGCGCGGCTACACCTTC; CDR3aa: CASSAGAPGRGYTF
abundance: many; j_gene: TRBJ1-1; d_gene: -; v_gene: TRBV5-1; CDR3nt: TGCGCCAGCAGCTTGGACAGTGCGAACACTGAAGCTTTCTTT; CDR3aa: CASSLDSANTEAFF
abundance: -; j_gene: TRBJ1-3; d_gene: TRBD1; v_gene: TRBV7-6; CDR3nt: TGTGCCAGCAGCTTGGACAAACAGGGGAGTTTTGCCGGAAACACCATATATTTT; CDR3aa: CASSLDKQGSFAGNTIYF
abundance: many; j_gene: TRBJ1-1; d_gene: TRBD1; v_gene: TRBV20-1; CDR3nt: TGCAGTGCTAGGGGGCCTGACAGGGACACTGAAGCTTTCTTT; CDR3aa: CSARGPDRDTEAFF
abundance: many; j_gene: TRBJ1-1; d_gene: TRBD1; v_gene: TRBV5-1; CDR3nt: TGCGCCAGCAGCGGGGGACAGGGTTACAAGAACACTGAAGCTTTCTTT; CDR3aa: CASSGGQGYKNTEAFF
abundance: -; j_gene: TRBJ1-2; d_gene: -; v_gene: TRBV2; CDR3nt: TGTGCCAGCAGTGAAAGGAACTATGGCTACACCTTC; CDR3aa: CASSERNYGYTF
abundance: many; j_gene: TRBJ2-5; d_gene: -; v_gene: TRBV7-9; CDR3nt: TGTGCCAGCAGCTTAGTTTGGGGGCGAAGGGAGACCCAGTACTTC; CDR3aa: CASSLVWGRRETQYF
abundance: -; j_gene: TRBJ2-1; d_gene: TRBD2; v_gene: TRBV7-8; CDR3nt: TGTGCCAGCAGCCGCTTTGGTAGCGGGCCTAGCCCTCACAATGAGCAGTTCTTC; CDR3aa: CASSRFGSGPSPHNEQFF
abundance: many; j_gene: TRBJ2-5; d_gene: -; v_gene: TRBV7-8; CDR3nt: TGTGCCAGCAGCTTTTTACAGGGAGAAGGAGAGACCCAGTACTTC; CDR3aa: CASSFLQGEGETQYF
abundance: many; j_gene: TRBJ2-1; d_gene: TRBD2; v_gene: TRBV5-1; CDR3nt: TGCGCCAGCAGCCTTATAGCGGGGAACAATGAGCAGTTCTTC; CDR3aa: CASSLIAGNNEQFF
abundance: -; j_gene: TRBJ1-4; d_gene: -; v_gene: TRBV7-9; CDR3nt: TGTGCCAGCAGCTCCCCCGGGGGGATTGAAAAACTGTTTTTT; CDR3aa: CASSSPGGIEKLFF
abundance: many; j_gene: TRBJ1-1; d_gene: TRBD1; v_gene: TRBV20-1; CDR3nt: TGCAGTGCCACAATGACAGGGACTAACACTGAAGCTTTCTTT; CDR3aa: CSATMTGTNTEAFF
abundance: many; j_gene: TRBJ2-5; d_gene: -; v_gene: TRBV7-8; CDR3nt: TGTGCCAGCAGCATGGACAGAGAAGAGACCCAGTACTTC; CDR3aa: CASSMDREETQYF
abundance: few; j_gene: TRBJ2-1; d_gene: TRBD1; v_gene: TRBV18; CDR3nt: TGTGCCAGCTCGAGAGACAGGGGGAAAGGTAATGAGCAGTTCTTC; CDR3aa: CASSRDRGKGNEQFF
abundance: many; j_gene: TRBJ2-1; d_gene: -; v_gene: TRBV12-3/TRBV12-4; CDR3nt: TGTGCCAGCAGTTTCTTCGGTGGTATAAACAATGAGCAGTTCTTC; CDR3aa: CASSFFGGINNEQFF
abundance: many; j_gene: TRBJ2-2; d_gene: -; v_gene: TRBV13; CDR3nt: TGTGCCAGCAGCCCCGAAAAAAGGGGGGAGCTGTTTTTT; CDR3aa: CASSPEKRGELFF
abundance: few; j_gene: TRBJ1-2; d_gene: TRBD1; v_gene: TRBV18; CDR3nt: TGTGCCAGCTCACCTCAGGGGGAGGCGAACTATGGCTACACCTTC; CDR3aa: CASSPQGEANYGYTF
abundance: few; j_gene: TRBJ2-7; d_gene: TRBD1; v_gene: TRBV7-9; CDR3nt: TGTGCCAGCAGCTACCCGGGACAGGGCACCGAGCAGTACTTC; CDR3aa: CASSYPGQGTEQYF
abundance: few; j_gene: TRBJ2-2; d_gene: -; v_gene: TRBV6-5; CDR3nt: TGTGCCAGCAGTTACGACACTCCAGGGTCCGGGGAGCTGTTTTTT; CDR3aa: CASSYDTPGSGELFF
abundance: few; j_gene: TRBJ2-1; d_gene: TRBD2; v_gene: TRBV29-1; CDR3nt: TGCAGCGTTCCGGGACTAGCGGGAGGAGGCAATGAGCAGTTCTTC; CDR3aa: CSVPGLAGGGNEQFF
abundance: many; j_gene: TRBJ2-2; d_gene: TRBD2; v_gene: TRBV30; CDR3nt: TGTGCCTGGAGGCGACTAGCGGGAGGGATCGGGGAGCTGTTTTTT; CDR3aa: CAWRRLAGGIGELFF
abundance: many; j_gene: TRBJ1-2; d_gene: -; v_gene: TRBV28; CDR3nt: TGTGCCAGCAGCTTTACAGTCAACTATGGCTACACCTTC; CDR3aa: CASSFTVNYGYTF
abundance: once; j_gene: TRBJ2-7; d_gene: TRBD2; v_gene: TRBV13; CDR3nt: TGTGCCAGCAGCCCCCTATCTCGGACTAGCAGGCAGTACTTC; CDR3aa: CASSPLSRTSRQYF
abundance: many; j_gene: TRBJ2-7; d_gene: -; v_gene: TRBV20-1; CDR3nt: TGCAGTGCTAACCGACAGAGCTCCTACGAGCAGTACTTC; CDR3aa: CSANRQSSYEQYF
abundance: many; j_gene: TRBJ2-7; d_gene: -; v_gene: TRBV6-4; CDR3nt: TGTGCCAGCAGTGACTCGAAGACGGAATTCTCCTACGAGCAGTACTTC; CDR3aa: CASSDSKTEFSYEQYF
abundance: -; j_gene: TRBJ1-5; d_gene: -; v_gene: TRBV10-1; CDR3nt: TGCGCCAGCAGTGACCCAGGGATAAATCAGCCCCAGCATTTT; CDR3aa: CASSDPGINQPQHF
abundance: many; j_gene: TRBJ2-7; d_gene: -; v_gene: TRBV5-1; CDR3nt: TGCGCCAGCACCGGGGTCGGCATCGGACCCTACGAGCAGTACTTC; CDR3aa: CASTGVGIGPYEQYF
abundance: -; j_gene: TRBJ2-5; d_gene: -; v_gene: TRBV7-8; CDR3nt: TGTGCCAGCAGCTTAGTCAGGTTTTCAGAGACCCAGTACTTC; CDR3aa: CASSLVRFSETQYF
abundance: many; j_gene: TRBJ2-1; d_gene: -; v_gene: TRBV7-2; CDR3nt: TGTGCCAGCAGCTTATTTAGGGCTAGCCAGGGCTACAATGAGCAGTTCTTC; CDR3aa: CASSLFRASQGYNEQFF
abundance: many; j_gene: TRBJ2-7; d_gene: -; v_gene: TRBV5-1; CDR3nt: TGCGCCAGCAGCTCCAGCGGAGAATCCTACTACGAGCAGTACTTC; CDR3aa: CASSSSGESYYEQYF
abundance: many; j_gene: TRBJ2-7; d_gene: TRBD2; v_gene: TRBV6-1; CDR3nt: TGTGCCAGCAGGGGACTAGCGGGATCCTACGAGCAGTACTTC; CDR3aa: CASRGLAGSYEQYF
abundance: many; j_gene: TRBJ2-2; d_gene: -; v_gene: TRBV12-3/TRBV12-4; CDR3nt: TGTGCCAGCAGTAAAGGGGTTGGTTCCGGGGAGCTGTTTTTT; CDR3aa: CASSKGVGSGELFF
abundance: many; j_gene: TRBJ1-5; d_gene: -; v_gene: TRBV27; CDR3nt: TGTGCCAGCAGTTTGATGGGGGCTAGCAATCAGCCCCAGCATTTT; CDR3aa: CASSLMGASNQPQHF
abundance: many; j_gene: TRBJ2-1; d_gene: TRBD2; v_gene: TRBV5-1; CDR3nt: TGCGCCAGCAGCTTGGTGGCGGGAGGAGTATACAATGAGCAGTTCTTC; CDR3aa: CASSLVAGGVYNEQFF
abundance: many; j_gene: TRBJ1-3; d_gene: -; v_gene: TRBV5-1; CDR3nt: TGCGCCAGCAGCTTGAAAACAGGCTACTCTGGAAACACCATATATTTT; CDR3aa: CASSLKTGYSGNTIYF
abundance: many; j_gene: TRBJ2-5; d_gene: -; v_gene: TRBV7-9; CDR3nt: TGTGCCAGCAGCTTAGTCGCAGACCTGTCTTTTTTAGTCCAGTACTTC; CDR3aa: CASSLVADLSFLVQYF
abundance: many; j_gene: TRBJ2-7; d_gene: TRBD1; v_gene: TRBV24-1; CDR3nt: TGTGCCTCCCCAAGGGACAGGCTCGGCGAGCAGTACTTC; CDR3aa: CASPRDRLGEQYF
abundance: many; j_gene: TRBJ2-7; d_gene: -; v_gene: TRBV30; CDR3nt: TGTGCCAGCCGGGACGAAGCCTACGAGCAGTACTTC; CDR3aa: CASRDEAYEQYF
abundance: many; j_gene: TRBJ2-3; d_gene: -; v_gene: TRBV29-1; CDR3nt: TGCAGCGTTAAACCAGGGTCAGATACGCAGTATTTT; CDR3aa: CSVKPGSDTQYF
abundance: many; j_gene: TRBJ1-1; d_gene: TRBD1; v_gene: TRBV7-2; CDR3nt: TGTGCCAGCAGCCTACTCCCCAGGGGGCGGGTGAACACTGAAGCTTTCTTT; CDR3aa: CASSLLPRGRVNTEAFF